The clone carrying this T cell receptor beta chain was observed a handful of times. This sample was included in a study of blood T cell repertoires in COVID-19. The CDR3 has 12 amino acids. Per germline, CDR1 MNHEY and CDR2 SVGAGI. Trimming left V 5 bases short and J 2 bases short, with 6 bases between. Assay used: immunoSEQ multiplex PCR; TCRdb lists only in-frame clones, some missing. This table has about 170,000 clones, around four fifths appearing once. This receptor was taken from a woman aged 45-60 years who had recovered from COVID-19. This chain uses TRBV6-5 with TRBJ2-5; unclear D gene. The specimen was PBMCs or T cells enriched from blood (not recorded which). The CDR3 region has the DNA TGTGCCAGCAGTACAGTTCAAGAGACCCAGTACTTC. Translated, it gives CASSTVQETQYF.